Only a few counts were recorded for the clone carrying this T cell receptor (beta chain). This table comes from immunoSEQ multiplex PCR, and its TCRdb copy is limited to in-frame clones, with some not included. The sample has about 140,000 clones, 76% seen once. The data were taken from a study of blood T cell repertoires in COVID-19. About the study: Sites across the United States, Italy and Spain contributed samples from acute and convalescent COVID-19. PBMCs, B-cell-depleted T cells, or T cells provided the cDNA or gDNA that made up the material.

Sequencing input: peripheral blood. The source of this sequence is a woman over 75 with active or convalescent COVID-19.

In nucleotides, the CDR3 is TGCGCCAGCAGCTTCAGTAGCGGGGGCCGGATGTTTTACAATGAGCAGTTCTTC. Translating gives CASSFSSGGRMFYNEQFF. V gene TRBV5-1 combines with J gene TRBJ2-1; 9 nucleotides match TRBD2. V was pared by 2 bases and J by 4 bases, with 13 bases of the junction left unmatched. The CDR3 extends over 18 amino acids. Per the germline V gene, CDR1 is SGHRS and CDR2 is YFSETQ.